This T cell receptor beta chain was captured by sequencing in a study of cytomegalovirus exposure and HLA in healthy donors. Across the whole study: HLA-typed donors contributed some 77 million unique TCRs, which were held in an early data release.

The germline V gene encodes CDR1 MDHEN and CDR2 SYDVKM. Trimming cost V 11 bases and J 0 bases, with 14 bases left between them. The CDR3 runs 14 residues. This clone was detected a few times. What it binds is not known. PCR was performed using 60 Vbeta and 13 Jbeta primers. The protocol was immunoSEQ multiplex PCR, while the TCRdb copy is restricted to in-frame clones and leaves out a portion. The repertoire includes about 77,000 clones, around three quarters of them detected once, and 4.5% sits in the top ten. Study results and limitations: TCR beta V- and J-gene trimming was later associated with a missense DCLRE1C variant. Previous analysis showed most TCR beta V segments were productive about 87% or about 30% of the time. What a later analysis showed was that several of the most significant clusters appeared linked to common viral pathogens.

The receptor was derived from a man between 40 and 49 years old in good health and CMV-seronegative. The chain joins TRBV28 to TRBJ2-1, with D possibly being TRBD2 (6 bases). The sequencing input was PBMCs. CDR3 DNA sequence: TGTGCCGCGAAGTCTAGCGACTCCTACAATGAGCAGTTCTTC. As protein: CAAKSSDSYNEQFF.